This is a list of T cell receptor beta chains from one sample in a study of blood T cell repertoires in COVID-19. Only in-frame clones appear in the TCRdb table, and some are missing; sequencing was by immunoSEQ multiplex PCR. The sample contains around 54,000 clones, approximately 90% of which appear only once. Source material: peripheral blood. The receptor source for this set is a woman in her thirties or forties with active COVID-19. The CDR3 runs from the conserved cysteine through the conserved F or W. Fields, in order: J gene, D gene, CDR3 length, V gene, clone size, CDR3 DNA, CDR3 protein. D genes are given only for firm matches. The size field is filled for only some rows; it gives once, few, many or a size class.

TRBJ2-3 | NA | 17 | TRBV3-1/TRBV3-2 | NA | TGTGCCAGCAGCCAAGATCCGGGACGGGGGAGCACAGATACGCAGTATTTT | CASSQDPGRGSTDTQYF
TRBJ2-1 | TRBD1 | 16 | TRBV9 | NA | TGTGCCAGCAGCGTAGGCCTGGGACAGGCGGACAATGAGCAGTTCTTC | CASSVGLGQADNEQFF
TRBJ2-3 | TRBD2 | 16 | TRBV5-1 | NA | TGCGCCAGCAGCACACCTAGCGGGGGCTCCACAGATACGCAGTATTTT | CASSTPSGGSTDTQYF
TRBJ2-5 | TRBD2 | 13 | TRBV2 | once | TGTGCCAGCACGGCGAGGCGGGGGATGACCCAGTACTTC | CASTARRGMTQYF
TRBJ2-5 | NA | 14 | TRBV28 | NA | TGTGCCAGCAGATCACCGTACCGGGTTGAGACCCAGTACTTC | CASRSPYRVETQYF
TRBJ1-1 | NA | 13 | TRBV11-2 | NA | TGTGCCAGCAGCTTAGGTGTCGAGTTTCAAGCTTTCTTT | CASSLGVEFQAFF
TRBJ2-2 | TRBD1 | 19 | TRBV24-1 | NA | TGTGCCACCAGTGATGCCCAACCTCCCGGGACAGGGGGCGGAGGGGAGCTGTTTTTT | CATSDAQPPGTGGGGELFF
TRBJ2-1 | NA | 16 | TRBV19 | NA | TGTGCCAGTAGTATAAATGGCGGCAGCTCCTACAATGAGCAGTTCTTC | CASSINGGSSYNEQFF
TRBJ2-7 | TRBD1 | 15 | TRBV6-6 | NA | TGTGCCAGCACTCCTACCGGGACAGGGGTCTACGAGCAGTACTTC | CASTPTGTGVYEQYF
TRBJ1-1 | NA | 13 | TRBV6-5 | NA | TGTGCCAGCAGTTTTGTAACGGACACTGAAGCTTTCTTT | CASSFVTDTEAFF
TRBJ2-5 | TRBD2 | 15 | TRBV2 | NA | TGTGCCAGCACCCGGGGACTAACCTTAAAAGAGACCCAGTACTTC | CASTRGLTLKETQYF
TRBJ1-2 | NA | 14 | TRBV6-5 | NA | TGTGCCAGCAGCTCAAGGTGGGGAGCCGACGGCTACACCTTC | CASSSRWGADGYTF
TRBJ2-1 | NA | 14 | TRBV7-3 | NA | TGTGCCAGCAGCTTACTTACTAGGGCAGCGGGGCAGTTCTTC | CASSLLTRAAGQFF
TRBJ2-3 | TRBD2 | 16 | TRBV10-3 | NA | TGTGCCATCAGTGACATGGCGGGGGGCCGGACAGATACGCAGTATTTT | CAISDMAGGRTDTQYF
TRBJ2-5 | NA | 14 | TRBV4-1 | NA | TGCGCCAGCAGCCAAGTGGCGGGGCAAGAGACCCAGTACTTC | CASSQVAGQETQYF
TRBJ2-1 | TRBD2 | 17 | TRBV9 | NA | TGTGCCAGCAGCCCGACTAGCGGGGGCAGCTCCTACAATGAGCAGTTCTTC | CASSPTSGGSSYNEQFF
TRBJ1-6 | TRBD1 | 14 | TRBV6-5 | NA | TGTGCCAGCACCCTCAGGGGGATGAATTCACCCCTCCACTTT | CASTLRGMNSPLHF
TRBJ2-5 | TRBD2 | 15 | TRBV5-1 | NA | TGCGCCAGCAGCTTGTCGGGGGGGCGCGAAGAGACCCAGTACTTC | CASSLSGGREETQYF
TRBJ2-6 | NA | 14 | TRBV3-1/TRBV3-2 | NA | TGTGCCAGCAGCACAGTTAGTGGGGCCAACGTCCTGACTTTC | CASSTVSGANVLTF
TRBJ1-4 | TRBD1 | 15 | TRBV5-1 | once | TGCGCCAGCAGCACCTCCGGGACAGGAGGGGAAAAACTGTTTTTT | CASSTSGTGGEKLFF
TRBJ1-1 | TRBD1 | 15 | TRBV30 | NA | TGTGCCTGGAGTCCGGGACAGGGATTGAACACTGAAGCTTTCTTT | CAWSPGQGLNTEAFF
TRBJ2-6 | TRBD1 | 17 | TRBV5-8 | NA | TGTGCCAGCAGCCGGGAAACAGGGGTATCTGGGGCCAACGTCCTGACTTTC | CASSRETGVSGANVLTF
TRBJ2-7 | TRBD1 | 14 | TRBV30 | NA | TGTGCCTGGAGTCCGGGACAGGGGTCCTACGAGCAGTACTTC | CAWSPGQGSYEQYF
TRBJ1-2 | TRBD1 | 14 | TRBV6-5 | NA | TGTGCCAGCAGTTTAGGGACAGGGGTTGATGGCTACACCTTC | CASSLGTGVDGYTF
TRBJ2-7 | TRBD1 | 13 | TRBV19 | NA | TGTGCCAGTAGTATCCGGGACAGCTACGAGCAGTACTTC | CASSIRDSYEQYF
TRBJ1-2 | NA | 13 | TRBV3-1/TRBV3-2 | NA | TGTGCCAGCAGCCAAGGACAGGTGAGGCGCTACACCTTC | CASSQGQVRRYTF
TRBJ1-1 | NA | 17 | TRBV4-1 | NA | TGCGCCAGCAGCCATATCCCCTCGGTACCTATGAACACTGAAGCTTTCTTT | CASSHIPSVPMNTEAFF
TRBJ2-7 | NA | 14 | TRBV3-1/TRBV3-2 | NA | TGTGCCAGCAGCCAAGCTTGGCAGGGGCGCGAGCAGTACTTC | CASSQAWQGREQYF
TRBJ2-1 | TRBD2 | 16 | TRBV28 | NA | TGTGCCAGCAGCTATGGCGTGAGCGGGGAATACAATGAGCAGTTCTTC | CASSYGVSGEYNEQFF
TRBJ2-7 | NA | 14 | TRBV4-3 | NA | TGCGCCAGCAGCCAAGAAACAGGGACCTACGAGCAGTACTTC | CASSQETGTYEQYF
TRBJ2-7 | NA | 18 | TRBV6-1 | NA | TGTGCCAGCAGTGACCGATCTACAGGGCTTAGACGATCCTACGAGCAGTACTTC | CASSDRSTGLRRSYEQYF
TRBJ1-1 | NA | 14 | TRBV25-1 | NA | TGTGCCAGCAGTGAAAGTCGGGGGAACACTGAAGCTTTCTTT | CASSESRGNTEAFF
TRBJ2-7 | NA | 15 | TRBV7-2 | NA | TGTGCCAGCAGCCCGCACGGACAGATTATCTACGAGCAGTACTTC | CASSPHGQIIYEQYF
TRBJ2-3 | TRBD2 | 16 | TRBV18 | NA | TGTGCCAGCTCACAAGGGACTAGCGGTTACACAGATACGCAGTATTTT | CASSQGTSGYTDTQYF
TRBJ1-5 | NA | 16 | TRBV19 | NA | TGTGCCAGTAGTCCATTAGACAGCAATAGCAATCAGCCCCAGCATTTT | CASSPLDSNSNQPQHF
TRBJ2-5 | NA | 11 | TRBV6-2/TRBV6-3 | NA | TGTGCCAGCAGTCAACAAGAGACCCAGTACTTC | CASSQQETQYF
TRBJ2-2 | TRBD1 | 12 | TRBV6-5 | NA | TGTGCCAGCAGGGCAGACAGGGGAGAGCTGTTTTTT | CASRADRGELFF
TRBJ1-2 | TRBD1 | 14 | TRBV5-8 | NA | TGTGCCAGCAGCTTGCCCGGGACAGGGTATGGCTACACCTTC | CASSLPGTGYGYTF
TRBJ2-3 | TRBD1 | 15 | TRBV6-5 | NA | TGTGCCAGCAGTTACTCTCAGGGGGGCACAGATACGCAGTATTTT | CASSYSQGGTDTQYF
TRBJ2-7 | TRBD1 | 16 | TRBV7-9 | NA | TGTGCCAGCAGCATCAGGGACAGGTTGAGCTCCTACGAGCAGTACTTC | CASSIRDRLSSYEQYF
TRBJ2-5 | NA | 14 | TRBV15 | NA | TGTGCCACCAGCAGAGGGGGCACCGGGGAGACCCAGTACTTC | CATSRGGTGETQYF
TRBJ2-3 | NA | 14 | TRBV2 | NA | TGTGCCAGCAGTGAACAGGGCCCCCCAGATACGCAGTATTTT | CASSEQGPPDTQYF
TRBJ2-3 | NA | 14 | TRBV18 | NA | TGTGCCAGCTCACCATCCCGGGGAACAGATACGCAGTATTTT | CASSPSRGTDTQYF
TRBJ1-6 | NA | 14 | TRBV6-5 | NA | TGTGCCAGCGGAAGCGGACGGTTTAATTCACCCCTCCACTTT | CASGSGRFNSPLHF
TRBJ1-1 | NA | 15 | TRBV21-1 | NA | TGTGCCAGCAGCAACAGACAGGAAGTGAACACTGAAGCTTTCTTT | CASSNRQEVNTEAFF
TRBJ2-5 | NA | 14 | TRBV12-5 | NA | TGTGCTAGTGGTTTGGATGGGGGCAGGGAGACCCAGTACTTC | CASGLDGGRETQYF
TRBJ1-5 | NA | 18 | TRBV19 | NA | TGTGCCAGTGCCCTTCTTGATGTGGGACTCGCAAAGGATCAGCCCCAGCATTTT | CASALLDVGLAKDQPQHF
TRBJ2-2 | TRBD1 | 15 | TRBV10-1 | NA | TGCGCCAGCAGTGAGTCGCGACAGGGGGCCGGGGAGCTGTTTTTT | CASSESRQGAGELFF
TRBJ2-6 | NA | 18 | TRBV7-3 | NA | TGTGCCAGCAGCCCCGTGATCCCTCCCATGAGAGGGGCCAACGTCCTGACTTTC | CASSPVIPPMRGANVLTF
TRBJ2-7 | TRBD2 | 16 | TRBV10-3 | NA | TGTGCCATCAGTGAGTCAGTAGCGGGGGGTGCCTACGAGCAGTACTTC | CAISESVAGGAYEQYF
TRBJ1-1 | NA | 14 | TRBV6-6 | once | TGTGCCAGCAGCAATGGACAGTTGAACACTGAAGCTTTCTTT | CASSNGQLNTEAFF
TRBJ2-5 | NA | 11 | TRBV12-5 | NA | TGTGCTAGTGGTTTAGGAGGGACCCAGTACTTC | CASGLGGTQYF
TRBJ2-2 | NA | 16 | TRBV4-1 | NA | TGCGCCAGCAGCCAGATCCGACAAGCAGGGTCCGGGGAGCTGTTTTTT | CASSQIRQAGSGELFF
TRBJ2-7 | NA | 16 | TRBV21-1 | once | TGTGCCAGCAGCAAAGCGGGACTAGCGGGAACCTACGAGCAGTACTTC | CASSKAGLAGTYEQYF
TRBJ2-3 | NA | 16 | TRBV7-4 | NA | TGTGCCAGCAGCACCTCCCAGGGTAGGAAAACAGATACGCAGTATTTT | CASSTSQGRKTDTQYF
TRBJ2-3 | NA | 13 | TRBV5-4 | NA | TGTGCCAGCAGCTTGAGAGGCACAGATACGCAGTATTTT | CASSLRGTDTQYF
TRBJ1-1 | NA | 11 | TRBV9 | NA | TGTGCCAGCAGCGTAGAGCGAGGAGCTTTCTTT | CASSVERGAFF
TRBJ1-1 | TRBD1 | 16 | TRBV5-1 | NA | TGCGCCAGCAGCCTCCGGGACAGGGGCTCGGGCACTGAAGCTTTCTTT | CASSLRDRGSGTEAFF